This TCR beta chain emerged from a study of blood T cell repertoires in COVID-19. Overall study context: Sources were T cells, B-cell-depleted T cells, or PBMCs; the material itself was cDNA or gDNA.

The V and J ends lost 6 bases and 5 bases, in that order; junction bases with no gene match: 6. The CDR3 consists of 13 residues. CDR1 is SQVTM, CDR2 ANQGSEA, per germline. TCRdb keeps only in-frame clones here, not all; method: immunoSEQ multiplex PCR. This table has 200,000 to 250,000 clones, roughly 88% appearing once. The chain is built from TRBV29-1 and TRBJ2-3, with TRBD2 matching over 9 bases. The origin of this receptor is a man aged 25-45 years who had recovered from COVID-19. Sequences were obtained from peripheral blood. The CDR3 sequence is CSVPASGVDTQYF. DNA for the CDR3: TGCAGCGTCCCGGCTAGCGGGGTAGATACGCAGTATTTT.